A single sample gave rise to the 5 T cell receptor beta chains below, sequenced in a study of T cells in Graves' hyperthyroidism and ophthalmopathy. Using RNA transcripts as the source, TCR beta CDR3 regions were amplified. The HTBI set primed first-round TCR CDR3 RT-PCR. In TCRdb, the multiplex PCR reads were re-called with MiXCR into one record per CDR3 protein. The sample records hundreds of thousands of distinct CDR3 sequences, 40% to 55% being singletons. Sequencing was done on a sample of peripheral blood or thyroid tissue (not recorded which). The receptor source for this set is a woman under 30 with Graves' hyperthyroidism.

This clonotype has a handful of counts. This chain links TRBV7-9 with TRBJ2-7, with 12 bases identical to TRBD2. From germline, CDR1 is SEHNR and CDR2 FQNEAQ (reference sequence). The CDR3 contains 17 residues. With V trimmed by 6 bases and J by 7 bases, 16 bases remained unmatched. As DNA, the CDR3 is TGTGCCAGCAGTCCTCCCTTCCTAGCGGGAGGGTCCGGAGAGCAGTACTTC. Its translation is CASSPPFLAGGSGEQYF.

This clonotype was seen at least ten times. This sequence joins TRBV12-3 or TRBV12-4 and TRBJ1-2; 7 bases line up with TRBD1. The ends lost 5 bases at V and 1 base at J; junction bases unmatched: 4. The CDR3 contains 14 residues. Here the CDR3 reads CASSPGTVNYGYTF. CDR3 nucleotides: TGTGCCAGCAGTCCCGGGACAGTTAACTATGGCTACACCTTC.

The rearrangement links TRBV15 to TRBJ2-7; 8 bases line up with TRBD1. The CDR3 spans 14 residues. Germline CDR1 and CDR2: LNHNV and YYDKDF (reference sequence). J lost 1 base, V lost 5 bases, and 4 bases had no gene match. CDR3 in amino acids: CATSARQGSYEQYF. For the CDR3, the DNA is TGTGCCACCAGCGCGAGACAGGGGTCCTACGAGCAGTACTTC.

Ten or more counts support this clonotype. This sequence joins TRBV10-3 and TRBJ1-1; no definite D call. The CDR3 sequence is 14 residues long. Germline loops: CDR1 ENHRY, CDR2 SYGVKD. V gave up 2 bases and J gave up 6 bases, with 13 bases separating them. The CDR3 sequence: CAISEPDPVPEAFF. CDR3 DNA sequence: TGTGCCATCAGTGAGCCCGACCCTGTCCCTGAAGCTTTCTTT.

This rearrangement joins TRBV25-1 to TRBJ1-2; D gene ambiguous. Deletions cut 4 bases from V and 5 bases from J, with 11 bases between. The CDR3 runs 13 residues. Germline-derived CDR1 and CDR2 are MGHDK and SYGVNS. The CDR3 loop is CASSASDDYGYTF. The CDR3 bases are TGTGCCAGCAGTGCTTCGGATGATTATGGCTACACCTTC.